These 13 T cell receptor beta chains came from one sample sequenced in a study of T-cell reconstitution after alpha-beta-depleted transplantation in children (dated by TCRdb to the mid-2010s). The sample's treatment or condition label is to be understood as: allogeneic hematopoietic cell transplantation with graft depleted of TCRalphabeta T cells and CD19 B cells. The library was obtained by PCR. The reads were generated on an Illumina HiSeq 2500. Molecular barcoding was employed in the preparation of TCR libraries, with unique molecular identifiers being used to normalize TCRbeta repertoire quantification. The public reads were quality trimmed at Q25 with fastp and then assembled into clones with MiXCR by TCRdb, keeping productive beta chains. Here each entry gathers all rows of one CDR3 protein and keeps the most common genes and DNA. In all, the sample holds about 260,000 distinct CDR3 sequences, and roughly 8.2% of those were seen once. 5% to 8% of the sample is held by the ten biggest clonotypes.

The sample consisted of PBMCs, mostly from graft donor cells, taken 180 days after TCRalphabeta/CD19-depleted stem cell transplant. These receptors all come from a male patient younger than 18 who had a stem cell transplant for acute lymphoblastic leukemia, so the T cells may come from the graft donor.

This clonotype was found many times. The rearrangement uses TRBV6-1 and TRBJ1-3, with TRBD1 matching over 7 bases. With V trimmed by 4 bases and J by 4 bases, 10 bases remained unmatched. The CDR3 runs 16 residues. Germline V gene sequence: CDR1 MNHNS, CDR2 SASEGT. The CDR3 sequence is CASSASSTGRGNTIYF. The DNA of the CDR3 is TGTGCCAGCAGTGCCTCATCGACAGGGAGGGGAAACACCATATATTTT.

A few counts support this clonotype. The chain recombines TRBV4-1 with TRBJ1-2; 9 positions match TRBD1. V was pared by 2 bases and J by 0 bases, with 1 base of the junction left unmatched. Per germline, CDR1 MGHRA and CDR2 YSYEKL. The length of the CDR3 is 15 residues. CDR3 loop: CASSQTGGPNYGYTF. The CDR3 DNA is TGCGCCAGCAGCCAAACAGGGGGCCCTAACTATGGCTACACCTTC.

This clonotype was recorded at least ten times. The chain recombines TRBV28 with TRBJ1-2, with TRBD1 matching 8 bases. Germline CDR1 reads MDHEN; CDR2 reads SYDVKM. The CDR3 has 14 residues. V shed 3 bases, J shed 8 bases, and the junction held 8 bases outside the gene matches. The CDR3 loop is CASSFGDRGRGYTF. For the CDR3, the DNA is TGTGCCAGCAGTTTTGGTGACAGGGGTAGGGGCTACACCTTC.

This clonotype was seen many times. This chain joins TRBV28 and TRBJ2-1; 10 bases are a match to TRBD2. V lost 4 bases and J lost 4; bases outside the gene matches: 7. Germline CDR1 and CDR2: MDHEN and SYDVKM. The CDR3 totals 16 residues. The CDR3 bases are TGTGCCAGCAGTTCGCCTAGCGGGAGCAGATACAATGAGCAGTTCTTC. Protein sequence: CASSSPSGSRYNEQFF.

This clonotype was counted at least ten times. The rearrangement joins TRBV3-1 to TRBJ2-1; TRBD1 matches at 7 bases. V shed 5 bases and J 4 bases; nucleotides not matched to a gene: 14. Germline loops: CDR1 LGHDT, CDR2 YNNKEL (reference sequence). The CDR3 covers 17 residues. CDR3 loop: CASSSSGGRRGYNEQFF. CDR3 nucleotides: TGTGCCAGCAGCAGCTCAGGGGGACGTCGTGGGTACAATGAGCAGTTCTTC.

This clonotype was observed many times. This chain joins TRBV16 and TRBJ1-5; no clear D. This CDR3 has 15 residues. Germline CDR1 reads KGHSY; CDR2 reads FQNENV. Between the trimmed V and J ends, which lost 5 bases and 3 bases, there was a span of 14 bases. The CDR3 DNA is TGTGCCAGCAGCGCTATTCGGGGAACCAATCAGCCCCAGCATTTT. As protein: CASSAIRGTNQPQHF.

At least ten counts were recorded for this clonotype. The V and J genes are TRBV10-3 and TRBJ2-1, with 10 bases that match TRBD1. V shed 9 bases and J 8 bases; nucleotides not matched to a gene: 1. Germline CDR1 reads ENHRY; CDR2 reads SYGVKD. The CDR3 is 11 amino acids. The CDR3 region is CAMGQGHEQFF. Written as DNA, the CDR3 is TGTGCCATGGGACAGGGGCATGAGCAGTTCTTC.

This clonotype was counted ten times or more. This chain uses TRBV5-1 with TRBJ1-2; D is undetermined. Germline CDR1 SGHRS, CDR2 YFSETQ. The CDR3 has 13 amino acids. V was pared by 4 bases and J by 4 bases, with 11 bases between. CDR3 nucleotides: TGCGCCAGCAGCCCCGTGGGGATCTATGGCTACACCTTC. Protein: CASSPVGIYGYTF.

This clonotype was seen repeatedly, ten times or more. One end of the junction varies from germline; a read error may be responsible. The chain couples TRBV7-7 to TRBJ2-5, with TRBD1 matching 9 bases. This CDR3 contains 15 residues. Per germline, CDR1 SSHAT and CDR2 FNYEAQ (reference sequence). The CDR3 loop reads CASSLQGAIQETQYF. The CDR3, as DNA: TGTGCTAGCAGCTTACAGGGGGCAATACAAGAGACCCAGTACTTC.

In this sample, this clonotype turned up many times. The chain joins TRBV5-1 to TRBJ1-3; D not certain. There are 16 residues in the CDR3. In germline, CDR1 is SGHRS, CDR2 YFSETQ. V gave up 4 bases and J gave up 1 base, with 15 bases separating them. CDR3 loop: CASSSRADTSGNTIYF. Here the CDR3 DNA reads TGCGCCAGCAGCAGTCGGGCAGATACTTCTGGAAACACCATATATTTT. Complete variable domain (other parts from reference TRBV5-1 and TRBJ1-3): KAGVTQTPRYLIKTRGQQVTLSCSPISGHRSVSWYQQTPGQGLQFLFEYFSETQRNKGNFPGRFSGRQFSNSRSEMNVSTLELGDSALYLCASSSRADTSGNTIYFGEGSWLTVV.

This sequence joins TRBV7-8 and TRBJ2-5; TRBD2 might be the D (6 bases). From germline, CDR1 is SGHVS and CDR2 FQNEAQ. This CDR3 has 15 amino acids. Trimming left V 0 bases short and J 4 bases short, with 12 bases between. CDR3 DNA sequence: TGTGCCAGCAGCTTAGCTAGACTAGAGGGAGAGACCCAGTACTTC. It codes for CASSLARLEGETQYF.

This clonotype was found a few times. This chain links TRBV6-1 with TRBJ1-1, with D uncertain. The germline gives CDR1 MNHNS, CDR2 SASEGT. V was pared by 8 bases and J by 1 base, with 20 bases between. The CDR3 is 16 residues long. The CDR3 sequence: CASYPTRTVANTEAFF. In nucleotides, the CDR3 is TGTGCCAGCTACCCGACCCGGACGGTAGCGAACACTGAAGCTTTCTTT.

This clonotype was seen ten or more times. The CDR3 nucleotides are TGCAGTGCGGATTCCACCTCGGGTCAGCCCCAGCATTTT. Amino acid sequence: CSADSTSGQPQHF. The chain combines TRBV20-1 with TRBJ1-5; D unclear. The CDR3 extends over 13 amino acids. Germline values: CDR1 DFQATT, CDR2 SNEGSKA (reference sequence). Trimming removed 6 bases at V and 6 bases at J, with 15 bases between.